This T cell receptor beta chain was captured by sequencing in a study of human CD8 memory T cell subsets. In this sample, this clonotype turned up many times. Trimming stripped 6 bases from V and 0 bases from J, with 15 bases between. The CDR3 is 16 amino acids. CDR1 is MDHEN and CDR2 is SYDVKM in the germline V gene. Construction of TCR beta libraries was accomplished by means of UMI-labeled 5' RACE. TCRdb re-called the 5' RACE reads through MiXCR, storing one row per CDR3 protein. The data show about 7,900 distinct CDR3 sequences, 3% to 4% seen once. The rearrangement links TRBV28 to TRBJ1-3; D is possibly TRBD1 (6 bases). The source of this sequence is a human donor in good health. What was sequenced was CD8+ T cells from PBMCs. CDR3: CASSPATGSSGNTIYF. CDR3 DNA sequence: TGTGCCAGCAGCCCGGCGACAGGTTCCTCTGGAAACACCATATATTTT.